This TCR beta chain derives from a study of blood T cell repertoires in COVID-19. Study summary: There were acute and convalescent COVID-19 samples, and they came from the United States, Italy and Spain.

This clone was picked up a small number of times. The sample carries other DNA sequences with the same CDR3. V gave up 0 bases and J gave up 3 bases, with 6 bases separating them. In germline, CDR1 is SGHTA, CDR2 FQGNSA. CDR3 size: 14 residues. Data came from immunoSEQ multiplex PCR; TCRdb stores just in-frame clones and leaves some out. The sample holds around 62,000 clones, roughly 84% seen once. The receptor was derived from a man aged 45-65 years with active COVID-19. The chain links TRBV7-2 to TRBJ2-1; D is perhaps TRBD2 (5 bases). Sequencing was done on a sample of peripheral blood. This CDR3 is CASSLAGVYNEQFF. The CDR3, as DNA: TGTGCCAGCAGCTTAGCCGGGGTCTACAATGAGCAGTTCTTC.